Each of the 17 T cell receptor beta chains below was sequenced from the same sample in a study of siplizumab effects on memory and regulatory T cells. Sequencing was performed with immunoSEQ multiplex PCR; in TCRdb, only in-frame clones are kept and a portion is missing. This table has approximately 100,000 clones, approximately 91% appearing once. The sample consisted of CD4+ T cells sorted from blood. Receptor source: a human donor in good health. Some clones in this sample may be carry-over from other donors' samples.

This sequence joins TRBV27 and TRBJ1-2; D is possibly TRBD1 (5 bases). The CDR3 is 14 amino acids. The germline V and J ends were trimmed by 0 bases and 3 bases, with 8 bases remaining between them. Germline loops: CDR1 MNHEY, CDR2 SMNVEV (reference sequence). CDR3 in DNA: TGTGCCAGCAGTTTATCGAGCAGGGACTATGGCTACACCTTC. Protein product: CASSLSSRDYGYTF.

The V gene is TRBV5-1, the J gene TRBJ2-3, with 10 nucleotides matching TRBD1. CDR1 and CDR2 (germline): SGHRS, YFSETQ. Unmatched junction bases numbered 5, after V lost 0 bases and J lost 4 bases. The CDR3 spans 16 residues. The CDR3 is CASSLAGGQGSDTQYF. DNA of the CDR3: TGCGCCAGCAGCTTGGCGGGGGGACAGGGGTCAGATACGCAGTATTTT.

The rearrangement uses TRBV19 and TRBJ1-4; D is possibly TRBD1 (6 bases). Germline CDR1 and CDR2: LNHDA and SQIVND (reference sequence). The CDR3 length is 14 residues. Trimming took off 8 bases at V and 7 bases at J, with 17 bases between the two ends. CDR3 nucleotide sequence: TGTGCCAGTCGACCTTTTGGGGGCTCTGAAAAACTGTTTTTT. Its translation is CASRPFGGSEKLFF.

The count of this clone is one. V usage is TRBV7-9 and J usage is TRBJ1-3; D unclear. The V and J ends lost 3 bases and 0 bases respectively, with 12 bases between them. The germline CDR1 and CDR2 sequences are SEHNR and FQNEAQ (reference sequence). CDR3 length: 16 residues. The CDR3: CASSLERSHSGNTIYF. CDR3 DNA sequence: TGTGCCAGCAGCTTGGAACGGAGCCACTCTGGAAACACCATATATTTT. Full variable domain (missing parts from reference TRBV7-9 and TRBJ1-3): DTGVSQNPRHKITKRGQNVTFRCDPISEHNRLYWYRQTLGQGPEFLTYFQNEAQLEKSRLLSDRFSAERPKGSFSTLEIQRTEQGDSAMYLCASSLERSHSGNTIYFGEGSWLTVV.

The genes are TRBV7-2 and TRBJ1-5; weak D call: TRBD1 (5 bases). The CDR3 sequence is 16 residues long. V was trimmed by 7 bases and J by 4 bases, leaving 20 bases between them. Germline values: CDR1 SGHTA, CDR2 FQGNSA. CDR3 protein: CASNLGGALANQPQHF. CDR3 coding DNA: TGTGCCAGCAATCTCGGAGGGGCGCTCGCAAATCAGCCCCAGCATTTT.

The rearrangement links TRBV10-3 to TRBJ2-7; 14 bases are shared with TRBD2. V was pared by 6 bases and J by 4 bases, with 8 bases of the junction left unmatched. This CDR3 comprises 16 residues. Germline-derived CDR1 and CDR2 are ENHRY and SYGVKD. The CDR3 region has the DNA TGTGCCATCAGGCGGACTAGCGGGAGGTATCAGTACGAGCAGTACTTC. Translated: CAIRRTSGRYQYEQYF.

The chain joins TRBV9 to TRBJ1-2, with TRBD1 matching over 7 bases. The germline gives CDR1 SGDLS, CDR2 YYNGEE. Germline trimming cut 0 bases from V and 2 bases from J; bases unmatched to any gene: 7. This CDR3 region has 16 residues. The CDR3 nucleotides read TGTGCCAGCAGCGTAGAGGGGACAGCCTTGAACTATGGCTACACCTTC. It is translated as CASSVEGTALNYGYTF.

This clone occurred a few times. The V gene is TRBV18, the J gene TRBJ1-1, with unresolved D. Germline V lookup: CDR1 KGHSH, CDR2 LQKENI. Trimming left V 0 bases short and J 4 bases short, with 9 bases between. This CDR3 region has 14 residues. The CDR3: CASSPPSWGTEAFF. The CDR3 DNA is TGTGCCAGCTCACCACCCTCTTGGGGCACTGAAGCTTTCTTT.

The chain has TRBV2 and TRBJ2-3; 7 bases are a match to TRBD1. Trimming took 5 bases from V and 6 from J; bases not matched to a gene: 11. Germline-derived CDR1 and CDR2 are SNHLY and FYNNEI. The CDR3 is made up of 15 amino acids. CDR3 sequence: CASSPQGVSTDTQYF. The CDR3 nucleotides read TGTGCCAGCAGTCCCCAGGGGGTATCAACGGATACGCAGTATTTT.

As DNA, the CDR3 is TGCGCCAGCAGCCGGCCGGGGAACACCGGGGAGCTGTTTTTT. Protein: CASSRPGNTGELFF. The rearrangement links TRBV5-1 to TRBJ2-2; D unresolved. V was clipped by 4 bases and J by 1 base, with 8 bases between them. The germline V gene has CDR1 SGHRS and CDR2 YFSETQ. The CDR3 length is 14 residues. Together with reference TRBV5-1 and TRBJ2-2, the CDR3 gives the full variable domain: KAGVTQTPRYLIKTRGQQVTLSCSPISGHRSVSWYQQTPGQGLQFLFEYFSETQRNKGNFPGRFSGRQFSNSRSEMNVSTLELGDSALYLCASSRPGNTGELFFGEGSRLTVL.

J is TRBJ2-2 and V is TRBV7-2, with D unresolved. The CDR3 consists of 19 residues. Looked up from germline, CDR1 is SGHTA and CDR2 is FQGNSA. V lost 2 bases and J lost 2, with 21 bases in between. The CDR3 is CASSLRASLWSLNTGELFF. The CDR3 coding sequence is TGTGCCAGCAGCTTAAGGGCTAGTCTCTGGTCCCTTAACACCGGGGAGCTGTTTTTT.

V is TRBV18 and J is TRBJ2-7, with D perhaps TRBD1 or TRBD2 (7 bases each). Trimming stripped 5 bases from V and 1 base from J, with 12 bases between. In germline, CDR1 is KGHSH, CDR2 LQKENI. CDR3 length: 14 amino acids. The CDR3 here is CASSGTAGSYEQYF. The CDR3 DNA is TGTGCCAGCTCAGGGACAGCGGGATCCTACGAGCAGTACTTC.

In its sample, this clone was seen once. The J gene is TRBJ2-3, the V gene TRBV10-3; TRBD2 matches at 15 bases. This CDR3 is built from 17 residues. V shed 6 bases, J shed 3 bases, and the junction held 7 bases outside the gene matches. Looked up from germline, CDR1 is ENHRY and CDR2 is SYGVKD. This CDR3 reads CAIRRTSGRAGTDTQYF. In nucleotides, the CDR3 is TGTGCCATCAGGCGGACTAGCGGGAGGGCTGGAACAGATACGCAGTATTTT.

This chain links TRBV29-1 with TRBJ2-1; TRBD2 matches at 8 bases. J lost 8 bases, V lost 5 bases, and 11 bases had no gene match. From germline, CDR1 is SQVTM and CDR2 ANQGSEA. The CDR3 contains 14 residues. The CDR3 loop is CSVHPGLVSDEQFF. The CDR3 nucleotides read TGCAGCGTTCATCCGGGACTAGTCAGCGATGAGCAGTTCTTC.

This clone was seen only once. The J gene is TRBJ2-1, the V gene TRBV4-1; D uncertain. Trimming removed 4 bases from V and 4 bases from J, with 11 bases in between. The CDR3 is 14 residues long. Germline V gene sequence: CDR1 MGHRA, CDR2 YSYEKL. The CDR3: CASSPSTNYNEQFF. DNA for the CDR3: TGCGCCAGCAGCCCCAGTACCAATTACAATGAGCAGTTCTTC.

The V gene is TRBV7-8, the J gene TRBJ2-7, with D maybe TRBD1 (5 bases). Germline loops: CDR1 SGHVS, CDR2 FQNEAQ. V lost 2 bases, J lost 2 bases, and 13 bases lay in between. The CDR3 extends over 15 amino acids. Written as DNA, the CDR3 is TGTGCCAGCAGCTTACAGGGTTCCCTCCCCTACGAGCAGTACTTC. This codes for CASSLQGSLPYEQYF.

V usage is TRBV10-3 and J usage is TRBJ2-1; TRBD2 matches at 8 bases. Per the germline V gene, CDR1 is ENHRY and CDR2 is SYGVKD. This CDR3 comprises 17 residues. The V and J ends lost 3 bases and 10 bases, in that order; junction bases with no gene match: 17. DNA for the CDR3: TGTGCCATCAGTGATGGGCTAGCGGGCTCCGTGCGGCGGGAGCAGTTCTTC. Translation: CAISDGLAGSVRREQFF.